This record looks at one T cell receptor (beta chain) sequence and its context. The antigen it binds to is not known. Base qualities are not recorded, but no much larger clone differs from it by a single base. This record belongs to a study of blood T cells in healthy people across ages (dated by TCRdb to between 2014 and 2016). For context, the study as a whole: In model experiments, template switching captured roughly one uniquely barcoded TCR beta cDNA molecule for every two T cells. The study measured age-related changes in TCR beta repertoire diversity using deep sequencing normalized with unique cDNA molecular identifiers. The donors were divided into four age groups: young (average around 16 years), middle-aged (roughly 40), aged (about 62) and long-lived (about 90). To avoid experimental bias, donors of different ages were distributed randomly across sequencing lanes. Using the same blood draw, the study looked at two additional independent replicas of 1 million unique cDNA reads for two donors, one aged 18 to 30 and the other aged 80 or older.

Libraries came from 5' RACE. Instrument on record: Illumina HiSeq 2500. A second PCR of about 6 to 12 cycles was performed with a sample-barcoded 5' primer and a J-beta primer mix. A unique molecular identifier was introduced onto each TCR beta cDNA molecule by a template-switch 5' adaptor carrying 12 random nucleotides. At least 2.5 million CDR3-containing paired-end reads were obtained from each sample. The Mint cDNA synthesis kit, primed by a TRBC-specific oligonucleotide, was used to synthesize first-strand cDNA from all RNA. All cDNA was treated with uracil-DNA glycosylase and then went through a first 18-cycle PCR with the universal primers M1SS and BC2_uni_R. The authors processed their data as follows. Each sample was normalized by randomly selecting 1 million high-quality reads, each carrying a distinct molecular identifier. Instead of being binned into consensus sequences, reads with shared molecular identifiers were discarded. MiTCR, set to a Q25 quality threshold and the strictest error-elimination algorithm, was used for CDR3 identification, clonotype clustering and error correction. Lower-bound total TCR beta diversity was estimated with a nonparametric unseen species model using Euler transformation. The public reads were quality trimmed at Q25 with fastp and then assembled into clones with MiXCR by TCRdb, keeping productive beta chains. Each CDR3 protein appears once, grouped with its most common genes and DNA. TCRdb, rather than the study authors, made the V and J calls. Recorded for this sample are some 900,000 distinct CDR3 sequences; around 49% of them occurred a single time. Together, the top ten hold 10% to 15% of the sample.

Inclusive of the bounding cysteine and phenylalanine, the CDR3 is 14 residues long. The CDR3 DNA has 42 bases and is translated from base 1. Clipping removes 5 bases from V and 11 bases from J, with 14 as the unmatched junction base count. Taken from the germline V gene, the CDR1 and CDR2 loops are SGHTA and FQGNSA. Broader findings and caveats from the paper: Observed TCR beta diversity correlated strongly with the percentage of naive T cells measured by flow cytometry. Since profiling was done on bulk unsorted PBMCs, naive and antigen-experienced compartments could not be conclusively compared. Observed TCR beta diversity per million T cells fell roughly linearly with age, and a significant reduction was already apparent by age about 38. Because donor CMV infection status was unknown, age-related changes in expanded clonotypes were potentially confounded. Estimates of total diversity based on one million sequenced T cells were considered lower bounds and underestimates. Compared with the aged group, the long-lived group had more naive CD4+ T cells, fewer expanded clones and increased TCR diversity, suggesting age selection.

Donors were roughly 40 systemically healthy Caucasian individuals from Russia aged roughly 6 to 100 years. Approximately 9.7 milliliters of peripheral blood were drawn from each donor into EDTA-treated Vacutainer tubes. Ficoll-Paque density-gradient centrifugation was used to isolate PBMCs, with at least 6.5 million per sample. Total RNA, at least 6 micrograms per sample, was extracted from PBMCs with Trizol reagent. The percentages of naive CD45RAhigh/CD27high T cells were determined by flow cytometry on a PBMC aliquot from every donor. The rearranged chain carries TRBV7-2 and TRBJ2-5; 7 central nucleotides agree with TRBD2. The clonotype comes from a man aged 25 to 40 in good health. Input material: blood. CDR3 region: CASSKALAEAGQYF. The nucleotide sequence reads TGTGCCAGCAGCAAGGCCCTAGCGGAGGCTGGGCAGTACTTC.